A single T cell receptor beta chain is shown here with its context. The antigen this receptor binds is unknown. Base-call qualities are not available, and no considerably larger clone is one nucleotide away. The CDR3 has 12 amino acids, counting the end cysteine and phenylalanine. Only the CDR3 DNA stays, 36 bases, in frame from base 1. V is clipped by 5 bases and J by 5 bases, and the sequence between their germline boundaries is 8 bases long. Via the germline V gene, CDR1 is MGHRA and CDR2 YSYEKL. Each collaborating institution followed its own protocols to collect whole blood in K2EDTA tubes. Collaborator samples were shipped for TCRbeta analysis as frozen whole blood, isolated PBMCs, or DNA extracted from either sample type. This sample was taken from a study of blood T cell repertoires in COVID-19 (dated by TCRdb to 2019 to 2021). For the wider study: Collaborator samples came from the United States, Italy and Spain and covered acute and convalescent phases of COVID-19. A freely available public database, intended as a resource for researchers studying the immune response to SARS-CoV-2, is where the repertoires were released. Where available, HLA class I and class II types were taken from metadata supplied by the sample provider and were not determined by assay-based typing. Samples were obtained from the ongoing ImmuneRACE study (first 160 participants) and from some 1,200 subjects provided by 6 global collaborators. The material from the prospective study consisted of cDNA or gDNA derived from T cells, B-cell-depleted T cells, or PBMCs. Nearly every sample came with metadata listing a de-identified subject ID, COVID-19 status, age in years and sex. Deeply sampled blood TCRbeta repertoires from subjects exposed to, actively infected with, or recovered from COVID-19 were included in the dataset.

What the authors observed across the whole study: The quantity of clinical and demographic metadata differed by source and by participant and was supplied without curation.

TCRbeta CDR3 regions were amplified from genomic DNA using the immunoSEQ Assay, a bias-controlled multiplex PCR. As for the authors' bioinformatics: The number of nucleated cells in each sample was estimated by amplification of reference gene primers within the assay. To quantify the absolute abundance of each unique TCRbeta CDR3 rearrangement, sequence reads were collapsed and filtered. Productive Simpson clonality was computed per sample as the square root of Simpson's diversity index over productive rearrangements. The clones in this table, taken by TCRdb from immuneACCESS, are in-frame only. Not every clone is retained; where verified, under half of the shortfall comes from an unresolved V gene, and the cause of the rest is unknown. Clone size and V and J calls were adopted from that table, with D and trimming inferred from the DNA. The sample table holds roughly 170,000 clones, of which 75% to 80% were seen once. The ten most abundant clones make up roughly 28% of the sample.

This receptor chain uses TRBV4-1 and TRBJ2-3, with the D gene not clear enough to name. This clonotype was sampled from a woman in her sixties or seventies with acute or convalescent COVID-19. Sequencing input: peripheral blood. The nucleotide sequence reads as follows: TGCGCCAGCAGCACCTTGCGAGATACGCAGTATTTT. Its product reads: CASSTLRDTQYF.